This section outlines one T cell receptor (beta chain) sequence together with its context. Antigen: not known. The repertoire was sequenced with immunoSEQ multiplex PCR; TCRdb's copy has only in-frame clones and lacks some. The sample lists 45,000 to 60,000 clones, just over 90% occurring once. This sample is part of a study of early stage breast cancer tumors. Whole-study context: ER+/PR+/HER2- status applied to about 70% of the 16 invasive breast tumors. Seven to nine ER+/PR+/HER2- tumors were invasive ductal; a few were invasive lobular. Findings and limits, study-wide: Unsorted bulk genomic DNA sequencing lacked pairing and functional marker data.

Germline V gives CDR1 LGHNA, CDR2 YNFKEQ. V lost 3 bases to trimming and J lost 2 bases; unmatched junction nucleotides: 9. This CDR3 contains 18 residues. The TCR comes from a person between 65 and 80 years old with breast cancer. The sample comprised blood. The chain has TRBV4-2 and TRBJ2-3; 12 positions match TRBD2. The DNA for the CDR3 is TGTGCCAGCAGCCAGGGGGGCCTAGCGGGAGGGATCACAGATACGCAGTATTTT. Protein: CASSQGGLAGGITDTQYF.